This T cell receptor (beta chain) was retrieved from a study of blood T cell repertoires in COVID-19. Study-level background: Researchers got acute and convalescent COVID-19 samples from the United States, Italy and Spain. The analysed material was cDNA or gDNA that came from T cells, B-cell-depleted T cells, or PBMCs.

Original processing methods: Reference gene primer amplification yielded estimated nucleated cell counts. Clones were read by immunoSEQ multiplex PCR, and TCRdb kept only the in-frame ones, dropping some. The DNA gave D and trimming, while V, J and clone size come from that table. Of about 220,000 clones listed, approximately 80% were seen once; the top ten hold around 13%. This clone was seen just once. The CDR3 is made up of 14 amino acids. CDR1 and CDR2 (germline): SGHVS, FQNEAQ. V was pared by 2 bases and J by 5 bases, with 13 bases between. This chain connects TRBV7-8 to TRBJ2-7; TRBD2 might be the D (6 bases). The TCR comes from a human donor in a cohort sampled during active COVID-19. The source material was peripheral blood. The CDR3 is CASSLTGEVHEQYF. Here the CDR3 DNA reads TGTGCCAGCAGCTTAACGGGGGAAGTGCACGAGCAGTACTTC.